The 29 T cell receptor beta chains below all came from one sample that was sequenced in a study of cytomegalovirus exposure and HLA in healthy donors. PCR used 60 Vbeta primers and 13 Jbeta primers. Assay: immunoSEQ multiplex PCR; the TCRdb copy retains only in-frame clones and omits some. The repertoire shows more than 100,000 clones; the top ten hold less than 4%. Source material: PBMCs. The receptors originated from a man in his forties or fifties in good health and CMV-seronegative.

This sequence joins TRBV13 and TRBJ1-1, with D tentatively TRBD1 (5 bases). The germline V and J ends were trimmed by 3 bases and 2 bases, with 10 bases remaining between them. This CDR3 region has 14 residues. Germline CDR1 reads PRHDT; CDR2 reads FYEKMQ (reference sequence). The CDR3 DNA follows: TGTGCCAGCAGCTTCGGGGGTGTCAACACTGAAGCTTTCTTT. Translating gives CASSFGGVNTEAFF.

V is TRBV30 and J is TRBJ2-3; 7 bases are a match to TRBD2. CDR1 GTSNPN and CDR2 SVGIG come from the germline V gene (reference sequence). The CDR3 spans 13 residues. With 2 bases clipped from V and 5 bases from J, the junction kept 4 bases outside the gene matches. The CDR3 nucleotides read TGTGCCTGGAGTATTGGACTAGTAGATACGCAGTATTTT. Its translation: CAWSIGLVDTQYF. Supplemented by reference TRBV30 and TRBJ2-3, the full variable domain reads SQTIHQWPATLVQPVGSPLSLECTVEGTSNPNLYWYRQAAGRGLQLLFYSVGIGQISSEVPQNLSASRPQDRQFILSSKKLLLSDSGFYLCAWSIGLVDTQYFGPGTRLTVL.

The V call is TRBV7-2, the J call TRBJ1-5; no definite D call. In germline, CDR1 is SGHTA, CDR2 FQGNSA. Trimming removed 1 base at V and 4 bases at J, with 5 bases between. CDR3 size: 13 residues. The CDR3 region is CASSLDRNQPQHF. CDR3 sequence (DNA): TGTGCCAGCAGCTTAGACAGAAATCAGCCCCAGCATTTT.

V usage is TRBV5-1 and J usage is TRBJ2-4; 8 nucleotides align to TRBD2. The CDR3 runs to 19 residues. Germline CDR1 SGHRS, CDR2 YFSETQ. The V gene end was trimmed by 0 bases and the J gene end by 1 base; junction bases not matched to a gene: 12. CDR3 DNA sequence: TGCGCCAGCAGCTTGGATTTAGCGGGAACGGTTGGGGCCAAAAACATTCAGTACTTC. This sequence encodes CASSLDLAGTVGAKNIQYF.

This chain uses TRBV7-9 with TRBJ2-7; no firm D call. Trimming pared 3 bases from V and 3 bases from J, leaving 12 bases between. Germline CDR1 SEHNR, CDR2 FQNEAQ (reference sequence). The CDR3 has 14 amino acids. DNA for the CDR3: TGTGCCAGCAGCTTCACGATCGAGAGCTACGAGCAGTACTTC. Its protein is CASSFTIESYEQYF. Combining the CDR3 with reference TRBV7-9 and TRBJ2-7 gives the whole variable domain DTGVSQNPRHKITKRGQNVTFRCDPISEHNRLYWYRQTLGQGPEFLTYFQNEAQLEKSRLLSDRFSAERPKGSFSTLEIQRTEQGDSAMYLCASSFTIESYEQYFGPGTRLTVT.

The chain's CDR3 is CASSVGQSNEKLFF. CDR3 in DNA: TGTGCCAGCAGTGTTGGACAGAGTAATGAAAAACTGTTTTTT. This chain links TRBV2 with TRBJ1-4; D possibly corresponds to TRBD1 (6 bases). Germline assignment: CDR1 SNHLY and CDR2 FYNNEI. Trimming removed 4 bases at V and 4 bases at J, with 10 bases between. The CDR3 has 14 amino acids.

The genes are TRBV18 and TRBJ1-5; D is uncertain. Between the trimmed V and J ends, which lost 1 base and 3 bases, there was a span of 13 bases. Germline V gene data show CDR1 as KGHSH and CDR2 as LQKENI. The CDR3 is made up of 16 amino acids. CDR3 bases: TGTGCCAGCTCACCACTTCATGGAGGTAACAATCAGCCCCAGCATTTT. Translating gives CASSPLHGGNNQPQHF.

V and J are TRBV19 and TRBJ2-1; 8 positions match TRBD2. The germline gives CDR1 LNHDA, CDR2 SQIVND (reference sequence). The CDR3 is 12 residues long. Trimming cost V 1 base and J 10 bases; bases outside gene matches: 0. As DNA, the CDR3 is TGTGCCAGTAGTATAGCGGGGGGGGAGCAGTTCTTC. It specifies CASSIAGGEQFF.

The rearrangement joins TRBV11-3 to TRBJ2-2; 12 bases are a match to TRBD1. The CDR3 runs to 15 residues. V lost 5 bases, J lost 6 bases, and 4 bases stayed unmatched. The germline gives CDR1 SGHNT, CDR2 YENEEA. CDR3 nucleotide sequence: TGTGCCAGCAGCCCCGGGACAGGGGGCTCCGGGGAGCTGTTTTTT. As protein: CASSPGTGGSGELFF.

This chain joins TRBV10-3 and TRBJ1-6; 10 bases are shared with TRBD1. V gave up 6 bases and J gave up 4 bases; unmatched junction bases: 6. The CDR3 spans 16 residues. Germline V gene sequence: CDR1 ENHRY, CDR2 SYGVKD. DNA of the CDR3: TGTGCCATCAGCGACAGGGGGCTGGGGTATAATTCACCCCTCCACTTT. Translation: CAISDRGLGYNSPLHF.

CDR3 sequence reads: CASSGTGTLNIQYF. CDR3 in DNA: TGTGCCAGCAGCGGAACCGGGACACTAAACATTCAGTACTTC. The chain recombines TRBV9 with TRBJ2-4; D may be TRBD1 (6 bases). V was cut by 3 bases and J by 6 bases, with 13 bases left in between. The CDR3 contains 14 residues. Per the germline V gene, CDR1 is SGDLS and CDR2 is YYNGEE.

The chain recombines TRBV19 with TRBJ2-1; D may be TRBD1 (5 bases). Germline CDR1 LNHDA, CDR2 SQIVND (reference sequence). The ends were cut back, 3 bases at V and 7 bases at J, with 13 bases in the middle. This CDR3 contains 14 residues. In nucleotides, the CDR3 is TGTGCCAGTAGTATTTCGGCCAGGGAAAATGAGCAGTTCTTC. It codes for CASSISARENEQFF.

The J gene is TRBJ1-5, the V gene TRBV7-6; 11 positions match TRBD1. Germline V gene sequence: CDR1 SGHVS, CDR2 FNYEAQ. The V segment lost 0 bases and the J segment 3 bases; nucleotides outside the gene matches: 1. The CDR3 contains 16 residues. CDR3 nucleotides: TGTGCCAGCAGCTTAGCGGGACAGGGGGACAATCAGCCCCAGCATTTT. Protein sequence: CASSLAGQGDNQPQHF.

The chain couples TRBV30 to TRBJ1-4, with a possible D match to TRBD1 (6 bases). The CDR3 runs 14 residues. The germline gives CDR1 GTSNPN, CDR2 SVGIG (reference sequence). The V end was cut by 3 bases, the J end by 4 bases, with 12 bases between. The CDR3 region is CAWREDRFNEKLFF. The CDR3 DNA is TGTGCCTGGAGGGAGGACAGATTTAATGAAAAACTGTTTTTT.

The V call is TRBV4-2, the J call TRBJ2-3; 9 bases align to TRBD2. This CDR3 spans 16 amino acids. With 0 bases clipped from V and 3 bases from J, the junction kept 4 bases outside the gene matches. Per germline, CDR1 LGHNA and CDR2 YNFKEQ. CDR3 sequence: CASSQDATSGTDTQYF. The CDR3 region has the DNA TGTGCCAGCAGCCAAGACGCTACTAGCGGGACAGATACGCAGTATTTT.

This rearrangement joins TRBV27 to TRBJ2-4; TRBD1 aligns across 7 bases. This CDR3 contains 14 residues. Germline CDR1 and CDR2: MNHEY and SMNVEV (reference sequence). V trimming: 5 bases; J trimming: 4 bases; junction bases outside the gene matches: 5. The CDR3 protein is CASSMKQGKNIQYF. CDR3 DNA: TGTGCCAGCAGTATGAAACAGGGGAAAAACATTCAGTACTTC.

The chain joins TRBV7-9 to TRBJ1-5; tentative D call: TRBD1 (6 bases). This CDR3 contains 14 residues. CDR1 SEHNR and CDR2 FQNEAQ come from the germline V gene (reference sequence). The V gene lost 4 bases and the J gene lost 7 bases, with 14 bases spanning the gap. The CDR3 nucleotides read TGTGCCAGCAGCTCACAGGGCAACCAACAGCCCCAGCATTTT. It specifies CASSSQGNQQPQHF. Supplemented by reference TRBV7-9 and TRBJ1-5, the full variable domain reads DTGVSQNPRHKITKRGQNVTFRCDPISEHNRLYWYRQTLGQGPEFLTYFQNEAQLEKSRLLSDRFSAERPKGSFSTLEIQRTEQGDSAMYLCASSSQGNQQPQHFGDGTRLSIL.

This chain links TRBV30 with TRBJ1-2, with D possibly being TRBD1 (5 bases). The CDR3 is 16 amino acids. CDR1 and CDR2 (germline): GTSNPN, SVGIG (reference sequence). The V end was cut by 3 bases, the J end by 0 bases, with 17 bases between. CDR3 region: CAWSPSGTPANYGYTF. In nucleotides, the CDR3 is TGTGCCTGGAGCCCTTCCGGGACTCCCGCTAACTATGGCTACACCTTC.

Here the CDR3 DNA reads TGTGCCAGCAGCGATACAGGGGGCGGCGGCGGGGAGCTGTTTTTT. Protein: CASSDTGGGGGELFF. V is TRBV9 and J is TRBJ2-2; 9 bases line up with TRBD1. Per the germline V gene, CDR1 is SGDLS and CDR2 is YYNGEE. Losses at the gene ends were 3 bases for V and 7 bases for J; bases not matched to a gene: 7. This CDR3 comprises 15 residues. Combining the CDR3 with reference TRBV9 and TRBJ2-2 gives the whole variable domain DSGVTQTPKHLITATGQRVTLRCSPRSGDLSVYWYQQSLDQGLQFLIQYYNGEERAKGNILERFSAQQFPDLHSELNLSSLELGDSALYFCASSDTGGGGGELFFGEGSRLTVL.

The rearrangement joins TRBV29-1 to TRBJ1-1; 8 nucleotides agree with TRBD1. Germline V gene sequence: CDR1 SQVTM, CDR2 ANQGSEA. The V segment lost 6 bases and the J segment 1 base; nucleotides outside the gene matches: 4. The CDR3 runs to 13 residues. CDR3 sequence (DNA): TGCAGCGTAGTGGGACAGGCGAACACTGAAGCTTTCTTT. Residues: CSVVGQANTEAFF.

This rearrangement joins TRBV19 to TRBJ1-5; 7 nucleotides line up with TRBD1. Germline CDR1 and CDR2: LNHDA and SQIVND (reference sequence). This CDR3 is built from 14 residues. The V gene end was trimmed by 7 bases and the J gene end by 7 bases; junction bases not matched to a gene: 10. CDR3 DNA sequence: TGTGCCAGTACTACAGGGGTTGTCGGGCAGCCCCAGCATTTT. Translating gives CASTTGVVGQPQHF.

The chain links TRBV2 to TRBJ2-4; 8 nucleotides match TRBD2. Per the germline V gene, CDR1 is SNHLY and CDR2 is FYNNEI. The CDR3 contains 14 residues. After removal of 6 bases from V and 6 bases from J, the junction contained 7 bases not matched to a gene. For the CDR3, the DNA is TGTGCCAGCAGCGAAACTAGCGGTGGAAACATTCAGTACTTC. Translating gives CASSETSGGNIQYF.

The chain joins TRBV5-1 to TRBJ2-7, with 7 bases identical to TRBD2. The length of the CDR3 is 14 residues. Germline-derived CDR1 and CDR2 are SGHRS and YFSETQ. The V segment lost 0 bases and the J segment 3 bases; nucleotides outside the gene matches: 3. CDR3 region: CASSLDSGLYEQYF. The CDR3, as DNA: TGCGCCAGCAGCTTGGATAGCGGGCTCTACGAGCAGTACTTC.

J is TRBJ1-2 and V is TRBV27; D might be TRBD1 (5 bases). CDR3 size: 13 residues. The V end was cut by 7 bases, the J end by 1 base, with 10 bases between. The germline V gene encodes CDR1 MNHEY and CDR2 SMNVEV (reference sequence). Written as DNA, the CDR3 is TGTGCCAGCACCCGGGGGTTTAACTATGGCTACACCTTC. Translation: CASTRGFNYGYTF.

CDR3: CASSLERGGGNTEAFF. The CDR3 bases are TGTGCCAGCAGCTTGGAGAGGGGGGGCGGGAACACTGAAGCTTTCTTT. The chain uses TRBV5-6 and TRBJ1-1; D may be TRBD1 (6 bases). This CDR3 region has 16 residues. Germline V gene sequence: CDR1 SGHDT, CDR2 YYEEEE. The V and J ends lost 0 bases and 1 base respectively, with 13 bases between them.

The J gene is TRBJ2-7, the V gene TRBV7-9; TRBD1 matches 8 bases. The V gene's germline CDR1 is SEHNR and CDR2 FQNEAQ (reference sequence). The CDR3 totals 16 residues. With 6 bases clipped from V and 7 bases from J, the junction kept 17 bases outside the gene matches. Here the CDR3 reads CASSPTPGTGSGEQYF. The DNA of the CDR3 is TGTGCCAGCAGTCCAACCCCCGGGACAGGATCGGGTGAGCAGTACTTC.

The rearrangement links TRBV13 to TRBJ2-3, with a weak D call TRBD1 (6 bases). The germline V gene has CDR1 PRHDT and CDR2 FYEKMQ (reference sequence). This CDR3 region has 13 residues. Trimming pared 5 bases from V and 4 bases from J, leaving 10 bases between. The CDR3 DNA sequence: TGTGCCAGCAGCCCGACAGGCGCAGATACGCAGTATTTT. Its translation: CASSPTGADTQYF.

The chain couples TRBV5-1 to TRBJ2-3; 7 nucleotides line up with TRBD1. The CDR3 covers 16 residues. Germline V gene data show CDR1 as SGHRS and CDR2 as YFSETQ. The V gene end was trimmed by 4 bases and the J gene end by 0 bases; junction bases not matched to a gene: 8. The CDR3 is CASSPPGTVSTDTQYF. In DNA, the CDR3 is TGCGCCAGCAGCCCCCCCGGGACAGTTAGCACAGATACGCAGTATTTT.

The CDR3 is CASSLADRADEQYF. The CDR3, as DNA: TGTGCCAGCAGCTTAGCAGACAGGGCGGACGAGCAGTACTTC. The chain links TRBV7-9 to TRBJ2-7; TRBD1 aligns across 7 bases. CDR1 is SEHNR and CDR2 is FQNEAQ in the germline V gene (reference sequence). The V segment lost 0 bases and the J segment 5 bases; nucleotides outside the gene matches: 4. This CDR3 is built from 14 residues.